Listed here are 18 T cell receptor beta chains from one sample, sequenced in a study of long-term antiretroviral therapy in people with HIV. The authors ran the immunoSEQ assay, v3.0, at survey level. Sequencing used immunoSEQ multiplex PCR; TCRdb keeps in-frame clones, though not all of them. The sample yields 20,000 to 25,000 clones, roughly 80% seen once. The sequences come from unsorted PBMCs, collected 0.2 years after starting antiretroviral therapy. Receptor source: a woman in her thirties with HIV.

The V and J genes are TRBV14 and TRBJ2-3; D is ambiguous. The CDR3 consists of 14 residues. V lost 0 bases and J 7 bases, leaving 11 bases between the germline ends. Germline V gene sequence: CDR1 SGHDN, CDR2 FVKESK. As DNA, the CDR3 is TGTGCCAGCAGCCAAGATCTTAGTTCGAATACGCAGTATTTT. This codes for CASSQDLSSNTQYF.

This rearrangement joins TRBV18 to TRBJ1-2; the match to TRBD1 covers 7 bases. This CDR3 spans 13 amino acids. In germline, CDR1 is KGHSH, CDR2 LQKENI. V lost 4 bases, J lost 8 bases, and 7 bases stayed unmatched. The chain's CDR3 is CASSLQDRAGYTF. CDR3 nucleotide sequence: TGTGCCAGCTCACTCCAAGACAGGGCGGGCTACACCTTC.

Only one count was recorded for this clone. CDR3 loop: CAISTTWDTQYF. The CDR3 nucleotides are TGTGCCATCAGTACCACCTGGGATACGCAGTATTTT. This sequence joins TRBV10-3 and TRBJ2-3; D unresolved. The length of the CDR3 is 12 residues. The germline CDR1 and CDR2 sequences are ENHRY and SYGVKD. Trimming cost V 5 bases and J 6 bases, with 9 bases left between them.

The sample holds one count of this clone. This chain links TRBV5-4 with TRBJ1-2; D remains unclear. This CDR3 contains 12 residues. V gave up 0 bases and J gave up 4 bases, with 4 bases separating them. Germline V gene sequence: CDR1 SGHNT, CDR2 YYREEE (reference sequence). The CDR3 reads CASSLVGYGYTF. The DNA for the CDR3 is TGTGCCAGCAGCTTGGTTGGCTATGGCTACACCTTC.

The chain links TRBV19 to TRBJ1-1; 8 positions agree with TRBD1. The germline V gene has CDR1 LNHDA and CDR2 SQIVND (reference sequence). This CDR3 comprises 13 residues. The V gene end was trimmed by 7 bases and the J gene end by 4 bases; junction bases not matched to a gene: 5. CDR3 nucleotide sequence: TGTGCCAGTACCGACAGGGGTTTCACTGAAGCTTTCTTT. Encoded protein: CASTDRGFTEAFF.

V gene TRBV11-3 combines with J gene TRBJ2-3; TRBD2 aligns across 10 bases. The germline V gene encodes CDR1 SGHNT and CDR2 YENEEA. Trimming at V came to 5 bases and at J to 12 bases, leaving 8 bases not matched to a gene. The CDR3 loop spans 13 amino acids. The CDR3 DNA follows: TGTGCCAGCAGCACTGATAGCGGGGGGAAACAGTATTTT. Protein: CASSTDSGGKQYF.

In DNA, the CDR3 is TGTGCCTGGAATCGGATGGGGAACACTGAAGCTTTCTTT. It specifies CAWNRMGNTEAFF. This chain links TRBV30 with TRBJ1-1; no reliable D call. CDR3 length: 13 amino acids. The germline V gene encodes CDR1 GTSNPN and CDR2 SVGIG (reference sequence). The V end was cut by 4 bases, the J end by 1 base, with 10 bases between.

V gene TRBV6-5 combines with J gene TRBJ2-1; maybe TRBD1 (5 bases). This CDR3 comprises 11 residues. Germline lookup yields CDR1 MNHEY and CDR2 SVGAGI. The ends were cut back, 6 bases at V and 9 bases at J, with 9 bases in the middle. The DNA for the CDR3 is TGTGCCAGCAGCCAGGGTGGTGAGCAGTTCTTC. It specifies CASSQGGEQFF.

This chain joins TRBV7-9 and TRBJ2-5, with 7 positions matching TRBD2. J gave up 6 bases and V 2 bases, and 12 bases lay outside the gene matches. The length of the CDR3 is 16 residues. The germline V gene has CDR1 SEHNR and CDR2 FQNEAQ (reference sequence). As DNA, the CDR3 is TGTGCCAGCAGCTTATACCCTTTCAGGGAGGGGAAGACCCAGTACTTC. It translates to CASSLYPFREGKTQYF.

This clone appeared a few times. The rearrangement links TRBV27 to TRBJ2-2; TRBD1 might be the D (6 bases). V lost 4 bases and J lost 3, with 12 bases in between. The CDR3 runs 15 residues. Germline V gene data show CDR1 as MNHEY and CDR2 as SMNVEV (reference sequence). CDR3 nucleotides: TGTGCCAGCAGTTCAGGACAGCAGGACACCGGGGAGCTGTTTTTT. Translating it yields CASSSGQQDTGELFF.

This clone was observed once. V is TRBV7-2 and J is TRBJ1-3, with no clear D. V lost 6 bases and J lost 8, with 14 bases in between. The CDR3 is 13 amino acids. From germline, CDR1 is SGHTA and CDR2 FQGNSA. CDR3 in amino acids: CASSLLTQDTIYF. DNA for the CDR3: TGTGCCAGCAGTTTGCTTACGCAGGACACCATATATTTT.

The rearrangement links TRBV11-2 to TRBJ1-1; the D gene is possibly TRBD1 (6 bases). The germline V gene has CDR1 SGHAT and CDR2 FQNNGV. V was cut by 5 bases and J by 5 bases, with 15 bases left in between. This CDR3 region has 14 residues. The CDR3 sequence: CASSQGGRLTEAFF. CDR3 sequence (DNA): TGTGCCAGCAGCCAAGGGGGGCGTTTGACTGAAGCTTTCTTT.

The chain employs TRBV4-1 and TRBJ2-3; possibly TRBD2 for D (5 bases). CDR1 MGHRA and CDR2 YSYEKL come from the germline V gene. Trimming cost V 2 bases and J 5 bases, with 14 bases left between them. The CDR3 covers 15 residues. The chain's CDR3 is CASSQISTSRDTQYF. The CDR3 region has the DNA TGCGCCAGCAGCCAAATTTCAACTAGTAGAGATACGCAGTATTTT.

The CDR3, as DNA: TGCGCCAGCAGCTCGCAGGGGGGTGGGGTAGAGACCCAGTACTTC. It translates to CASSSQGGGVETQYF. The chain carries TRBV5-1 and TRBJ2-5; D possibly corresponds to TRBD1 (7 bases). Germline CDR1 and CDR2: SGHRS and YFSETQ. The CDR3 is 15 residues long. Trimming took off 3 bases at V and 4 bases at J, with 16 bases between the two ends.

The chain recombines TRBV18 with TRBJ1-2; perhaps TRBD1 as D (5 bases). The CDR3 runs 15 residues. With 3 bases removed from V and 0 bases from J, the gap between germline ends came to 11 bases. Germline V gives CDR1 KGHSH, CDR2 LQKENI. The CDR3 DNA follows: TGTGCCAGCTCACCTGCCCCGGGGGCTAACTATGGCTACACCTTC. Encoded protein: CASSPAPGANYGYTF.

This clone showed up just once. J is TRBJ2-1 and V is TRBV6-1, with D possibly being TRBD1 (6 bases). Trimming took 5 bases from V and 12 from J, leaving 17 bases between them. The CDR3 runs 13 residues. CDR1 is MNHNS, CDR2 SASEGT, per germline. CDR3 protein: CASSPTGFRGQFF. DNA of the CDR3: TGTGCCAGCAGTCCTACAGGGTTTCGGGGGCAGTTCTTC.

In this sample, this clone turned up a few times. The rearrangement joins TRBV7-2 to TRBJ2-2; D gene uncertain. This CDR3 comprises 13 residues. CDR1 is SGHTA and CDR2 is FQGNSA in the germline V gene. Trimming stripped 5 bases from V and 3 bases from J, with 7 bases between. CDR3 residues: CASSVTHTGELFF. For the CDR3, the DNA is TGTGCCAGCAGCGTAACCCACACCGGGGAGCTGTTTTTT.

This clone was seen a few times. V is TRBV30 and J is TRBJ1-3, with 10 bases matching TRBD1. CDR1 and CDR2 (germline): GTSNPN, SVGIG (reference sequence). CDR3 size: 16 residues. V dropped 4 bases and J dropped 4; count of bases not matched to a gene: 10. The CDR3 spells CAWTIRTGGAGNTIYF. CDR3 DNA: TGTGCCTGGACCATCCGGACAGGGGGAGCAGGAAACACCATATATTTT.